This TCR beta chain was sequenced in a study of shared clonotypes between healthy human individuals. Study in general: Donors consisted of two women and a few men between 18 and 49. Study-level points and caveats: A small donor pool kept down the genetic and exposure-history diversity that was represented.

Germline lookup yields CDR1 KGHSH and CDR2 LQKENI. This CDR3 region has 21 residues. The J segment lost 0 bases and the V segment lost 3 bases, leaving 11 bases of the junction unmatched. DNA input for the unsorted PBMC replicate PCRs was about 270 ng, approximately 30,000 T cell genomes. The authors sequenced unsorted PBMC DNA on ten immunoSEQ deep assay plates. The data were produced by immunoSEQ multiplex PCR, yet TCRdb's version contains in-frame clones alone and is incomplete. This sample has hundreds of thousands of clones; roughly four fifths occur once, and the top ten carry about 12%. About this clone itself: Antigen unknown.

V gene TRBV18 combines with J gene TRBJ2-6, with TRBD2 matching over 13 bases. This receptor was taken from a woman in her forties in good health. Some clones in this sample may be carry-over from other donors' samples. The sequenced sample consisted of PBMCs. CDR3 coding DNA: TGTGCCAGCTCACCGCTCCCGGGACTAGCGGGAATGAACTCTGGGGCCAACGTCCTGACTTTC. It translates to CASSPLPGLAGMNSGANVLTF.